Each of the 17 T cell receptor beta chains below was sequenced from the same sample in a study of blood T cell repertoires in COVID-19. The table came from immunoSEQ multiplex PCR; TCRdb's copy has only in-frame clones and leaves some out. The sample has 200,000 to 250,000 clones; approximately 80% are singletons. Sequencing used peripheral blood. The source is a human donor in a cohort sampled during active COVID-19.

This sequence joins TRBV29-1 and TRBJ2-1, with 7 bases identical to TRBD1. The CDR3 runs 14 residues. Germline CDR1 and CDR2: SQVTM and ANQGSEA. V was pared by 0 bases and J by 8 bases, with 7 bases of the junction left unmatched. The CDR3 here is CSVEDPDRVHEQFF. CDR3 coding DNA: TGCAGCGTTGAAGATCCTGACAGGGTCCATGAGCAGTTCTTC.

The chain uses TRBV5-8 and TRBJ2-3; 10 positions match TRBD2. Germline loops: CDR1 SGHTS, CDR2 YDEGEE. Germline trimming cut 4 bases from V and 3 bases from J; bases unmatched to any gene: 8. This CDR3 comprises 16 residues. The CDR3 DNA reads TGTGCCAGCAGCCCCCTAGCGGGAGAAGGGACAGATACGCAGTATTTT. Translating it yields CASSPLAGEGTDTQYF.

This clone was recorded only once. The V gene is TRBV29-1, the J gene TRBJ2-5; the match to TRBD1 covers 8 bases. Germline CDR1 and CDR2: SQVTM and ANQGSEA. This CDR3 region has 12 residues. V dropped 4 bases and J dropped 2; count of bases not matched to a gene: 0. CDR3 sequence reads: CSVGQGQETQYF. CDR3 nucleotide sequence: TGCAGCGTTGGACAGGGGCAAGAGACCCAGTACTTC.

The chain couples TRBV5-5 to TRBJ2-7; D possibly corresponds to TRBD1 (6 bases). The CDR3 has 18 residues. CDR1 and CDR2 from the germline V gene are SGHKS and YYEKEE (reference sequence). Trimming pared 0 bases from V and 8 bases from J, leaving 27 bases between. CDR3 nucleotides: TGTGCCAGCAGCTTGGATCCGGGTGGGGGCTGGCCGGGTTTGAAGCAGTACTTC. Its translation: CASSLDPGGGWPGLKQYF. Supplemented by reference TRBV5-5 and TRBJ2-7, the full variable domain reads DAGVTQSPTHLIKTRGQQVTLRCSPISGHKSVSWYQQVLGQGPQFIFQYYEKEERGRGNFPDRFSARQFPNYSSELNVNALLLGDSALYLCASSLDPGGGWPGLKQYFGPGTRLTVT.

The rearrangement uses TRBV7-6 and TRBJ2-7; 8 bases match TRBD1. The CDR3 sequence is 15 residues long. Germline V CDR1 and CDR2: SGHVS, FNYEAQ. The junction had 11 bases not matched to a gene; V was cut back by 4 bases and J by 6 bases. CDR3 in amino acids: CASSSQGGAFGEQYF. CDR3 bases: TGTGCCAGCAGCTCACAGGGGGGAGCATTTGGCGAGCAGTACTTC.

The sample holds a few counts of this clone. The V call is TRBV5-6, the J call TRBJ1-1; TRBD1 aligns across 11 bases. This CDR3 is 16 amino acids long. Germline loops: CDR1 SGHDT, CDR2 YYEEEE. V lost 4 bases and J lost 8; bases outside the gene matches: 13. The DNA of the CDR3 is TGTGCCAGCAGCGCTCACCGGGACAGGGGGAGGATAGAAGCTTTCTTT. Translation: CASSAHRDRGRIEAFF. The variable domain in full, with the rest retrieved from reference TRBV5-6 and TRBJ1-1, is DAGVTQSPTHLIKTRGQQVTLRCSPKSGHDTVSWYQQALGQGPQFIFQYYEEEERQRGNFPDRFSGHQFPNYSSELNVNALLLGDSALYLCASSAHRDRGRIEAFFGQGTRLTVV.

This clone was found once. V is TRBV4-1 and J is TRBJ2-3; no clear D. Per germline, CDR1 MGHRA and CDR2 YSYEKL. There are 16 residues in the CDR3. The ends were cut back, 0 bases at V and 5 bases at J, with 15 bases in the middle. Written as DNA, the CDR3 is TGCGCCAGCAGCCAAGATGCGAGACGGAGCCAAGATACGCAGTATTTT. This gives the protein CASSQDARRSQDTQYF.

The chain has TRBV28 and TRBJ2-4; 9 bases align to TRBD1. The CDR3 has 14 amino acids. J was trimmed by 8 bases and V by 5 bases; bases with no gene match: 7. Germline CDR1 reads MDHEN; CDR2 reads SYDVKM. CDR3 nucleotide sequence: TGTGCCAGCAGTCCCGGACAGGGGAGGGACATTCAGTACTTC. It encodes CASSPGQGRDIQYF.

This chain links TRBV4-2 with TRBJ2-3, with 11 bases fitting TRBD2. This CDR3 contains 19 residues. Germline V gives CDR1 LGHNA, CDR2 YNFKEQ. V shed 0 bases and J 2 bases; nucleotides not matched to a gene: 10. The DNA for the CDR3 is TGTGCCAGCAGCCAAGACGACACGGGACTAGCGGAAACCACAGATACGCAGTATTTT. This translates into CASSQDDTGLAETTDTQYF.

The J gene is TRBJ1-6, the V gene TRBV27; TRBD1 matches 7 bases. V gave up 5 bases and J gave up 10 bases; unmatched junction bases: 14. This CDR3 has 16 residues. The germline gives CDR1 MNHEY, CDR2 SMNVEV (reference sequence). The CDR3 here is CASSPNRGGSGSPLHF. The CDR3 DNA reads TGTGCCAGCAGTCCTAACAGGGGAGGTTCGGGGTCACCCCTCCACTTT.

The chain recombines TRBV5-1 with TRBJ2-1; TRBD2 agrees at 14 bases. Trimming cost V 3 bases and J 3 bases; bases outside gene matches: 11. The CDR3 is 19 residues long. Per the germline V gene, CDR1 is SGHRS and CDR2 is YFSETQ. The CDR3 region has the DNA TGCGCCAGCAGCTCAGCCGGGACTAGCGGGAGAACAGGCTACAATGAGCAGTTCTTC. Its translation is CASSSAGTSGRTGYNEQFF.

This clone was counted between two and nine times. V usage is TRBV9 and J usage is TRBJ1-5, with a possible D match to TRBD1 (5 bases). The germline gives CDR1 SGDLS, CDR2 YYNGEE. The CDR3 extends over 19 amino acids. Trimming removed 1 base at V and 0 bases at J, with 20 bases between. CDR3 in DNA: TGTGCCAGCAGCGTATCCCCACCTGTGGGGCAGAATAGCAATCAGCCCCAGCATTTT. The encoded protein is CASSVSPPVGQNSNQPQHF.

The chain combines TRBV7-2 with TRBJ1-4, with no clear D. V was cut by 4 bases and J by 3 bases, with 15 bases left in between. Germline CDR1 reads SGHTA; CDR2 reads FQGNSA. The CDR3 sequence is 16 residues long. The CDR3 DNA reads as TGTGCCAGCAGCTCGAAGGATTATGGAGCTAATGAAAAACTGTTTTTT. This translates into CASSSKDYGANEKLFF.

This chain links TRBV6-1 with TRBJ2-7; D is unclear. This CDR3 is 13 amino acids long. The germline gives CDR1 MNHNS, CDR2 SASEGT. V dropped 0 bases and J dropped 1 base, with 4 bases sitting between them. The CDR3: CASSEAQSYEQYF. Here the CDR3 DNA reads TGTGCCAGCAGTGAAGCGCAGTCCTACGAGCAGTACTTC.

The rearrangement links TRBV4-1 to TRBJ1-2; D is unresolved. Germline V gives CDR1 MGHRA, CDR2 YSYEKL. The CDR3 has 15 residues. The germline V and J ends were trimmed by 0 bases and 1 base, with 9 bases remaining between them. The CDR3 region has the DNA TGCGCCAGCAGCCAAGATCAAAACAGTAACTATGGCTACACCTTC. This gives the protein CASSQDQNSNYGYTF.

The chain recombines TRBV20-1 with TRBJ1-1; D gene uncertain. In germline, CDR1 is DFQATT, CDR2 SNEGSKA (reference sequence). The CDR3 totals 13 residues. V dropped 3 bases and J dropped 3 bases, with 11 bases sitting between them. CDR3 sequence (DNA): TGCAGTGCTAGTGGTGGCGAGGACACTGAAGCTTTCTTT. Protein sequence: CSASGGEDTEAFF.

The chain uses TRBV7-9 and TRBJ1-6; a weak D match, TRBD1 (6 bases). The germline V and J ends were trimmed by 5 bases and 8 bases, with 13 bases remaining between them. CDR1 is SEHNR, CDR2 FQNEAQ, per germline (reference sequence). The CDR3 totals 14 residues. The CDR3: CASSLRGGDSPLHF. The CDR3 DNA reads TGTGCCAGCAGCCTCAGGGGAGGGGATTCACCCCTCCACTTT. Full variable domain (rest looked up from reference TRBV7-9 and TRBJ1-6): DTGVSQNPRHKITKRGQNVTFRCDPISEHNRLYWYRQTLGQGPEFLTYFQNEAQLEKSRLLSDRFSAERPKGSFSTLEIQRTEQGDSAMYLCASSLRGGDSPLHFGNGTRLTVT.